The clone carrying this T cell receptor (beta chain) was recorded only once. In the source study's methods: From reference gene primer amplification, estimates of nucleated cell counts were derived. The table came from immunoSEQ multiplex PCR; TCRdb's copy has only in-frame clones and leaves some out. The V and J calls and clone size are taken from that table; D and trimming were inferred from the DNA. The sample lists almost 30,000 clones, 60% to 80% occurring once. Trimming removed 3 bases at V and 9 bases at J, with 9 bases between. Per germline, CDR1 DFQATT and CDR2 SNEGSKA (reference sequence). This CDR3 region has 11 residues. The data were obtained in a study of blood T cell repertoires in COVID-19. As for the study in general: Sites in the United States, Italy and Spain provided acute and convalescent COVID-19 samples. PBMCs, B-cell-depleted T cells, or T cells provided the cDNA or gDNA that made up the material.

The gene calls are TRBV20-1 and TRBJ2-1; no definite D call. The clonotype originates from a woman in her seventies with acute or convalescent COVID-19. Sequencing was performed on peripheral blood. The CDR3 DNA sequence: TGCAGTGCTAGCTATTCTTTTGAGCAGTTCTTC. Protein product: CSASYSFEQFF.